This is a list of T cell receptor beta chains from one sample in a study of regulatory T cells in long-lasting Graves disease. TCRdb called the multiplex PCR reads again in MiXCR, with one record for every CDR3 protein. This table has about 460,000 distinct CDR3 sequences, around 15% appearing once. The data were also submitted as part of a second study, on T cells in Graves' hyperthyroidism and ophthalmopathy.

The material sequenced was peripheral blood mononuclear cells (PBMCs), taken at new diagnosis, from a patient treated with antithyroid drugs. The receptor set was obtained from a woman aged 45-59 years with Graves disease. The CDR3 runs from the conserved cysteine through the conserved F or W. D genes are given only for firm matches. Rows may omit the clone size; those that give it use once, few, many or a size class.

D,size,V,J,length,DNA,CDR3
NA,NA,TRBV7-9,TRBJ1-2,12,TGTGCCAGCAGCGCTCGAGGGGATGGCTACACCTTC,CASSARGDGYTF
NA,NA,TRBV5-1,TRBJ2-1,18,TGCGCCAGCAGCCCCCGAGCCCCTAAAAACGACGTCGGCAATGAGCAGTTCTTC,CASSPRAPKNDVGNEQFF
TRBD2,NA,TRBV30,TRBJ2-5,13,TGTGCCTGGGGAGGACTAGCGGGAGAGACCCAGTACTTC,CAWGGLAGETQYF
NA,few,TRBV10-1,TRBJ2-1,19,TGCGCCAGCAGTGGGGGACACCCCGTTGGGGGAGCGTCCTACAATGAGCAGTTCTTC,CASSGGHPVGGASYNEQFF
NA,many,TRBV12-3/TRBV12-4,TRBJ2-7,12,TGTGCCAGCAGTTTCGGTCCCTACGAGCAGTACTTC,CASSFGPYEQYF
NA,NA,TRBV28,TRBJ2-7,13,TGTGCCAGCAGTATCTTGGAGGTCCACGAGCAGTACTTC,CASSILEVHEQYF
NA,NA,TRBV5-4,TRBJ1-2,14,TGTGCCAGCAGTCCCCGTGGGGGTTTAAGTGGCTACACCTTC,CASSPRGGLSGYTF
TRBD2,many,TRBV6-2/TRBV6-3,TRBJ2-5,17,TGTGCCAGCAGTTCCCATCGACTAGCGGGAGAAGAAGAGACCCAGTACTTC,CASSSHRLAGEEETQYF
TRBD2,NA,TRBV6-2/TRBV6-3,TRBJ2-7,14,TGTGCCAGCAGTTACTCCAGCGGGAGGTACGAGCAGTACTTC,CASSYSSGRYEQYF
TRBD2,NA,TRBV4-1,TRBJ2-4,15,TGCGCCAGCAGCCAGCCGGGACTAGCGGAAAACATTCAGTACTTC,CASSQPGLAENIQYF
NA,NA,TRBV19,TRBJ2-1,14,TGTGCCAGTAGTATTGCTCTCACCTACAATGAGCAGTTCTTC,CASSIALTYNEQFF
NA,many,TRBV20-1,TRBJ2-1,11,TGCAGTGCTAACCCACAGGTAGAGCAGTTCTTC,CSANPQVEQFF
TRBD2,few,TRBV5-6,TRBJ2-7,15,TGTGCCAGCAGCTCCGCCCTAGCGGGAGGGTACGAGCAGTACTTC,CASSSALAGGYEQYF
NA,NA,TRBV14,TRBJ2-1,14,TGTGCCAGCAGCCAAAAGGTGGGACCCTACGAGCAGTTCTTC,CASSQKVGPYEQFF
NA,NA,TRBV6-1,TRBJ1-1,13,TGTGCCAGCAGTGAAGTTGGCAGGACGAGAGCTTTCTTT,CASSEVGRTRAFF
TRBD2,NA,TRBV4-1,TRBJ2-7,18,TGCGCCAGCAGCCAATCTGGACTAGCGGGAAACTCCCCCTACGAGCAGTACTTC,CASSQSGLAGNSPYEQYF
NA,few,TRBV27,TRBJ1-5,16,TGTGCCAGCAGTTTATGGGGTGCGGAAAGCAATCAGCCCCAGCATTTT,CASSLWGAESNQPQHF
TRBD1,few,TRBV20-1,TRBJ2-5,15,TGCAGTGCTCCCAGACAGGGGGACTACCAAGAGACCCAGTACTTC,CSAPRQGDYQETQYF
NA,few,TRBV20-1,TRBJ1-1,14,TGCAGTGCTAGGGGGACTGTAAGGTCGACTGAAGCTTTCTTT,CSARGTVRSTEAFF
TRBD1,many,TRBV27,TRBJ1-1,17,TGTGCCAGCAGTTTAGGTCCTGGGACAGGGGCTGGTACTGAAGCTTTCTTT,CASSLGPGTGAGTEAFF
TRBD2,NA,TRBV5-1,TRBJ2-5,14,TGCGCCAGCAGCTTCGGGAGGGGGCAAGAGACCCAGTACTTC,CASSFGRGQETQYF
NA,NA,TRBV11-1,TRBJ1-4,17,TGTGCCAGCAGCTTTGGAAAGGGGGATGCAACTAATGAAAAACTGTTTTTT,CASSFGKGDATNEKLFF